The 14 T cell receptor beta chains below come from one sample, sequenced in a study of T cells in Graves' hyperthyroidism and ophthalmopathy. The source material, RNA transcripts, was used to amplify TCR beta CDR3 regions. An initial round of RT-PCR targeting the TCR CDR3 relied on the HTBI primer set. TCRdb reanalysed the multiplex PCR reads using MiXCR and keeps one entry per CDR3 protein. The sample has more than 650,000 distinct CDR3 sequences, 13% to 15% seen once. Sequenced material: blood. Receptors originate from a young woman with Graves' hyperthyroidism.

The chain is built from TRBV12-3 or TRBV12-4 and TRBJ2-7; 12 bases map to TRBD1. The CDR3 has 14 amino acids. V shed 6 bases and J 6 bases; nucleotides not matched to a gene: 6. The CDR3 spells CASRSRDRGPEQYF. As DNA, the CDR3 is TGTGCCAGCAGAAGCCGGGACAGGGGGCCCGAGCAGTACTTC.

As concerns this clonotype: An end of the junction differs from the germline gene, which may be a read error. CDR3 sequence reads: CANSQGLAGGKETQYF. In nucleotides, the CDR3 is TGTGCCAACAGCCAGGGACTAGCGGGAGGAAAAGAGACCCAGTACTTC. This chain connects TRBV11-2 to TRBJ2-5; 15 bases fit TRBD2. Germline V gene lookup returns CDR1 SGHAT and CDR2 FQNNGV. This CDR3 contains 16 residues.

In its sample, this clonotype was seen many times. V gene TRBV5-1 combines with J gene TRBJ2-7; D may be TRBD2 (6 bases). This CDR3 contains 12 residues. V was shortened by 4 bases and J by 4 bases, with 9 bases between the two germline ends. Per the germline V gene, CDR1 is SGHRS and CDR2 is YFSETQ. Here the CDR3 DNA reads TGCGCCAGCAGCAATAGCGGTTACGAGCAGTACTTC. This sequence encodes CASSNSGYEQYF.

This clonotype was seen many times. V gene TRBV3-1 combines with J gene TRBJ2-5; TRBD2 might be the D (5 bases). Trimming pared 3 bases from V and 7 bases from J, leaving 12 bases between. Germline assignment: CDR1 LGHDT and CDR2 YNNKEL (reference sequence). The CDR3 is 13 residues long. The chain's CDR3 is CASSQSDRGTQYF. The CDR3 DNA follows: TGTGCCAGCAGCCAGTCGGATCGGGGGACCCAGTACTTC.

This clonotype was counted many times. V usage is TRBV13 and J usage is TRBJ2-1; 9 bases are a match to TRBD2. This CDR3 region has 15 residues. With 4 bases clipped from V and 4 bases from J, the junction kept 5 bases outside the gene matches. Germline V CDR1 and CDR2: PRHDT, FYEKMQ (reference sequence). The CDR3 loop reads CASSSTSGFYNEQFF. In DNA form, the CDR3 reads TGTGCCAGCAGCTCTACTAGCGGGTTTTACAATGAGCAGTTCTTC.

This clonotype was counted only a few times. This chain joins TRBV6-1 and TRBJ2-1; 13 bases map to TRBD2. Germline V gene lookup returns CDR1 MNHNS and CDR2 SASEGT. V was pared by 3 bases and J by 7 bases, with 6 bases of the junction left unmatched. The CDR3 loop spans 16 amino acids. The CDR3 DNA reads as TGTGCCAGCAGTGACCCGGGACTAGCGGGACTTAATGAGCAGTTCTTC. Its translation: CASSDPGLAGLNEQFF.

V is TRBV19 and J is TRBJ1-2; a weak D match, TRBD1 (6 bases). Germline assignment: CDR1 LNHDA and CDR2 SQIVND (reference sequence). V lost 7 bases to trimming and J lost 8 bases, with 20 bases between them. CDR3 length: 14 residues. The CDR3 DNA sequence: TGTGCCAGTACCGCGACAGGAGGGATATGGGGCTACACCTTC. It specifies CASTATGGIWGYTF. Complete variable domain (other parts from reference TRBV19 and TRBJ1-2): DGGITQSPKYLFRKEGQNVTLSCEQNLNHDAMYWYRQDPGQGLRLIYYSQIVNDFQKGDIAEGYSVSREKKESFPLTVTSAQKNPTAFYLCASTATGGIWGYTFGSGTRLTVV.

J is TRBJ2-1 and V is TRBV10-3; D possibly corresponds to TRBD2 (5 bases). Germline V gene lookup returns CDR1 ENHRY and CDR2 SYGVKD. The CDR3 runs 14 residues. V was shortened by 2 bases and J by 5 bases, with 10 bases between the two germline ends. The DNA of the CDR3 is TGTGCCATCAGTGAGCGCCTAGCTAACAATGAGCAGTTCTTC. Its protein is CAISERLANNEQFF.

This clonotype occurred many times. This rearrangement joins TRBV13 to TRBJ2-7; TRBD2 matches at 13 bases. The V segment lost 5 bases and the J segment 3 bases; nucleotides outside the gene matches: 10. The CDR3 is made up of 17 amino acids. Looked up from germline, CDR1 is PRHDT and CDR2 is FYEKMQ (reference sequence). The CDR3 DNA reads TGTGCCAGCAGCCCGGTAACCGGGACTAGCGGGAACTACGAGCAGTACTTC. It codes for CASSPVTGTSGNYEQYF.

This clonotype was detected many times. The chain has TRBV20-1 and TRBJ2-7; the match to TRBD2 covers 11 bases. Per the germline V gene, CDR1 is DFQATT and CDR2 is SNEGSKA (reference sequence). The CDR3 is 15 amino acids. With 5 bases clipped from V and 2 bases from J, the junction kept 8 bases outside the gene matches. The CDR3 sequence: CSAEGLAGGTYEQYF. CDR3 nucleotides: TGCAGTGCTGAAGGTCTAGCGGGAGGAACCTACGAGCAGTACTTC.

This chain links TRBV30 with TRBJ1-5, with TRBD1 as a possible D gene (5 bases). CDR3 length: 13 amino acids. The germline V gene has CDR1 GTSNPN and CDR2 SVGIG (reference sequence). V lost 1 base and J 5 bases, leaving 9 bases between the germline ends. CDR3 coding DNA: TGTGCCTGGAGTGAAGGGGCTCATCAGCCCCAGCATTTT. As protein: CAWSEGAHQPQHF. The complete variable domain, with remaining parts taken from reference TRBV30 and TRBJ1-5, reads SQTIHQWPATLVQPVGSPLSLECTVEGTSNPNLYWYRQAAGRGLQLLFYSVGIGQISSEVPQNLSASRPQDRQFILSSKKLLLSDSGFYLCAWSEGAHQPQHFGDGTRLSIL.

This clonotype appeared many times. V and J are TRBV2 and TRBJ2-7; D may be TRBD2 (7 bases). Germline V gene data show CDR1 as SNHLY and CDR2 as FYNNEI. The CDR3 has 14 residues. Trimming shortened V by 6 bases and J by 3 bases, and 15 bases separated the two germline ends. CDR3 residues: CASSGGGPLYEQYF. The DNA for the CDR3 is TGTGCCAGCAGCGGCGGGGGCCCTCTCTACGAGCAGTACTTC. Based on the CDR3 plus reference TRBV2 and TRBJ2-7, the full variable domain is EPEVTQTPSHQVTQMGQEVILRCVPISNHLYFYWYRQILGQKVEFLVSFYNNEISEKSEIFDDQFSVERPDGSNFTLKIRSTKLEDSAMYFCASSGGGPLYEQYFGPGTRLTVT.

CDR3 sequence: CASSLDFSGPPLGLVYSGANVLTF. For the CDR3, the DNA is TGTGCCAGCAGCTTAGATTTTTCCGGCCCTCCGTTGGGACTAGTGTATTCAGGGGCCAACGTCCTGACTTTC. The chain uses TRBV11-3 and TRBJ2-6; 8 positions match TRBD2. Germline assignment: CDR1 SGHNT and CDR2 YENEEA. The CDR3 sequence is 24 residues long. The V segment lost 0 bases and the J segment 4 bases; nucleotides outside the gene matches: 26.

The CDR3 region is CASSPLRPNTGELFF. CDR3 nucleotide sequence: TGTGCCAGCAGTCCCCTGAGACCGAACACCGGGGAGCTGTTTTTT. The chain joins TRBV12-3 or TRBV12-4 to TRBJ2-2; D is unclear. The CDR3 totals 15 residues. Deletions cut 5 bases from V and 0 bases from J, with 10 bases between.